This entry features one TCR beta chain sequence. These data are taken from a study of control samples from healthy donors and cancer patients. This table comes from immunoSEQ multiplex PCR, and its TCRdb copy is limited to in-frame clones, with some not included. The data show about 100,000 clones, with approximately 95% seen just once and approximately 7.6% held by the top ten. This CDR3 has 12 amino acids. Germline V gene lookup returns CDR1 GTSNPN and CDR2 SVGIG (reference sequence). V lost 8 bases, J lost 0 bases, and 2 bases stayed unmatched. This clonotype was obtained from a man in his late teens or twenties in good health. Sequenced material: blood. This chain links TRBV30 with TRBJ1-1, with 8 bases that match TRBD1. CDR3 protein: CAGDRLNTEAFF. The CDR3 nucleotides read TGTGCCGGGGACAGGTTGAACACTGAAGCTTTCTTT.